These T cell receptor beta chains were read from a single sample in a study of PD-1 blockade in classical Hodgkin lymphoma. Profiled with immunoSEQ multiplex PCR; TCRdb holds only in-frame clones, not every one. The table has some 96,000 clones, about four fifths seen once. This specimen was peripheral blood mononuclear cells (PBMCs), taken before the second cycle of nivolumab. These receptors originate from a human donor with classical Hodgkin lymphoma. CDR3s include the opening cysteine and the closing phenylalanine or tryptophan. D genes are given only for firm matches. Expanded clones are given a class, and other clones once, few, many or no size at all.

J | D | V | length | size | DNA | CDR3
TRBJ2-2 | TRBD1 | TRBV5-1 | 16 | once | TGCGCCACCCAACCCCCGGGACAGGGGGCTGCCGGGGAGCTGTTTTTT | CATQPPGQGAAGELFF
TRBJ1-4 | TRBD1 | TRBV29-1 | 14 | - | TGCAGCGCTTTGAGCAGGGGGAATGATGAAAAACTGTTTTTT | CSALSRGNDEKLFF
TRBJ1-3 | - | TRBV5-1 | 14 | - | TGCGCCAGCAGCGATCACAGGGAGGAAGACACCATATATTTT | CASSDHREEDTIYF
TRBJ1-5 | - | TRBV4-1 | 16 | - | TGCGCCAGCAGCCAAGTCCACAGTTTTAGGAATCAGCCCCAGCATTTT | CASSQVHSFRNQPQHF
TRBJ2-7 | - | TRBV10-3 | 12 | few | TGTGCCATCAGTGTTAGTGGTTACGAGCAGTACTTC | CAISVSGYEQYF
TRBJ2-1 | - | TRBV23-1 | 15 | - | TGCGCCAGCACCCCTCTGCAGCTCTCCTACAATGAGCAGTTCTTC | CASTPLQLSYNEQFF
TRBJ1-3 | TRBD1 | TRBV18 | 15 | - | TGTGCCAGCTCACCCTTGGACAGGGCTGGAAACACCATATATTTT | CASSPLDRAGNTIYF
TRBJ2-1 | - | TRBV9 | 15 | - | TGTGCCAGCAGCGTAGAGGATCGGGCGAACAATGAGCAGTTCTTC | CASSVEDRANNEQFF
TRBJ1-5 | - | TRBV6-6 | 15 | - | TGTGCCGTAACCAGGGAGCCGCTGGGGAATCAGCCCCAGCATTTT | CAVTREPLGNQPQHF
TRBJ2-5 | - | TRBV29-1 | 14 | - | TGCAGCTCCTCGAGGGGGAACGCCCAAGAGACCCAGTACTTC | CSSSRGNAQETQYF
TRBJ2-7 | TRBD1 | TRBV10-3 | 15 | - | TGTGCCATCAGTGAGTTAGGACAGGGCTCCTACGAGCAGTACTTC | CAISELGQGSYEQYF
TRBJ1-3 | TRBD1 | TRBV29-1 | 17 | once | TGCAGCGTTGAAGACGTGGGACAGGGGATCTCTGGAAACACCATATATTTT | CSVEDVGQGISGNTIYF
TRBJ2-7 | TRBD2 | TRBV18 | 18 | - | TGTGCCAGCTCACCGGCCGGACTAGCGGGACGGAATATCTACGAGCAGTACTTC | CASSPAGLAGRNIYEQYF